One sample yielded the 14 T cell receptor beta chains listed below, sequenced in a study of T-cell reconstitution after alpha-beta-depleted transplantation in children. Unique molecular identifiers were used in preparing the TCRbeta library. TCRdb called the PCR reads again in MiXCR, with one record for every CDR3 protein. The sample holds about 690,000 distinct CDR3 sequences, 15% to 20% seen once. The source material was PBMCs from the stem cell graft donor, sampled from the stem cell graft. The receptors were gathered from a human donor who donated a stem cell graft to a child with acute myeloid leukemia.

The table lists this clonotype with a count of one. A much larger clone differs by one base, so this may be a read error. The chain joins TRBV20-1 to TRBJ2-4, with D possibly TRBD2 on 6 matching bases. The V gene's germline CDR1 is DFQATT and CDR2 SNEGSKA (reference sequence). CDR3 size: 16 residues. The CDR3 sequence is CSARVVVGGRKNIQDF. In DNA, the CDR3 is TGCAGTGCTAGAGTCGTTGTAGGAGGGCGTAAAAACATTCAGGACTTC.

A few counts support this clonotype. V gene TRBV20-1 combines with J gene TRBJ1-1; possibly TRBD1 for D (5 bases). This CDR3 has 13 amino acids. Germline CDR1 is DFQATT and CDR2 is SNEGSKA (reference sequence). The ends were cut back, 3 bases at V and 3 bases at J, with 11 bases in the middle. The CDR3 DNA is TGCAGTGCTAGTCGCAGGGCGGACACTGAAGCTTTCTTT. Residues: CSASRRADTEAFF.

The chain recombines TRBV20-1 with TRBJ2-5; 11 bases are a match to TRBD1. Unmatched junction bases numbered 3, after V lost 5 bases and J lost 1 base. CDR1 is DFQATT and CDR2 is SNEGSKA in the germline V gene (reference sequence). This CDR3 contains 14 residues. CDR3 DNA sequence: TGCAGTGCTGCCGGGACAGGGGGCCAAGAGACCCAGTACTTC. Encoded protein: CSAAGTGGQETQYF.

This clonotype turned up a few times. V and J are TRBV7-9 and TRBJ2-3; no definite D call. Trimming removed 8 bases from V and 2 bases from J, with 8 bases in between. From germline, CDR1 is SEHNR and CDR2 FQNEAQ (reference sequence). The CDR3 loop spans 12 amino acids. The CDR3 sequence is CASLPPTDTQYF. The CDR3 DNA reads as TGTGCCAGCTTGCCCCCCACAGATACGCAGTATTTT.

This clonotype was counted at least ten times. Written as DNA, the CDR3 is TGCAGTGCTAGACCAGGGATGGATAATTCACCCCTCCACTTT. Protein: CSARPGMDNSPLHF. The chain couples TRBV20-1 to TRBJ1-6, with a weak D call TRBD1 (5 bases). Germline assignment: CDR1 DFQATT and CDR2 SNEGSKA (reference sequence). V was shortened by 2 bases and J by 5 bases, with 10 bases between the two germline ends. The CDR3 extends over 14 amino acids.

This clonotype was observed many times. Here the CDR3 reads CSASQARWNEQFF. The CDR3 DNA reads TGCAGTGCTAGTCAGGCCAGGTGGAATGAGCAGTTCTTC. This sequence joins TRBV20-1 and TRBJ2-1; unclear D gene. CDR1 and CDR2 (germline): DFQATT, SNEGSKA (reference sequence). The CDR3 covers 13 residues. The germline V and J ends were trimmed by 3 bases and 7 bases, with 13 bases remaining between them.

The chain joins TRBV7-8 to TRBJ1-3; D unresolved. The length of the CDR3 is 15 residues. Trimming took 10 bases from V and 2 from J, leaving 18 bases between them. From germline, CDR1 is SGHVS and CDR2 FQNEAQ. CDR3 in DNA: TGTGCCACATCGGGAGGCCCTTTTGCTGGAAACACCATATATTTT. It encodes CATSGGPFAGNTIYF. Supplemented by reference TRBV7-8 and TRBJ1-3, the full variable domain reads GAGVSQSPRYKVAKRGQDVALRCDPISGHVSLFWYQQALGQGPEFLTYFQNEAQLDKSGLPSDRFFAERPEGSVSTLKIQRTQQEDSAVYLCATSGGPFAGNTIYFGEGSWLTVV.

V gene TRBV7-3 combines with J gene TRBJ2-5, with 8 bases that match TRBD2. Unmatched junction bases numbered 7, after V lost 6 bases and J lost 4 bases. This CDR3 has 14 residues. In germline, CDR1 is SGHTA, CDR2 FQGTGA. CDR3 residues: CASSPSGQGETQYF. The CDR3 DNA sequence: TGTGCCAGCAGTCCTAGCGGGCAGGGAGAGACCCAGTACTTC.

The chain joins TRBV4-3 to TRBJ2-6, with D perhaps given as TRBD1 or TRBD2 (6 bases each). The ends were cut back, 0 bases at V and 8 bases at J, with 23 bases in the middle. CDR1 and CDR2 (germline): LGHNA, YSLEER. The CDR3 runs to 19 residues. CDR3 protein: CASSQDLEGVAVQPNVLTF. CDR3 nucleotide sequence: TGCGCCAGCAGCCAAGATCTTGAGGGGGTAGCGGTTCAACCCAACGTCCTGACTTTC.

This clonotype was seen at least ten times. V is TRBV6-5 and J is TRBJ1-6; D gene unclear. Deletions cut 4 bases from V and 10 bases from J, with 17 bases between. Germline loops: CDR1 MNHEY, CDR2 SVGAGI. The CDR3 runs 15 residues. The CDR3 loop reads CASSWAWEARSPLHF. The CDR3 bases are TGTGCCAGCAGTTGGGCCTGGGAGGCAAGATCACCCCTCCACTTT.

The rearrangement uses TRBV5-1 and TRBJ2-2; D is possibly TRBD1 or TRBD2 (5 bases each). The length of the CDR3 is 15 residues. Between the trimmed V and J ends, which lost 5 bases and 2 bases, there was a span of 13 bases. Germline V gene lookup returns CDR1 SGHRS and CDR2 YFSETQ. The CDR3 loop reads CASRSRDGNTGELFF. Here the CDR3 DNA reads TGCGCCAGCAGATCCCGGGACGGAAACACCGGGGAGCTGTTTTTT.

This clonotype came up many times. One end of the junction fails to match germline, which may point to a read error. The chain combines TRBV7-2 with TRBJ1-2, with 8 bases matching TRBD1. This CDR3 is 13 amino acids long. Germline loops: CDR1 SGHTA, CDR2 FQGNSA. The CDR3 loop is CASSLTGDYGYTF. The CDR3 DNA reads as TGCGCCAGCAGCTTGACAGGGGACTATGGCTACACCTTC.

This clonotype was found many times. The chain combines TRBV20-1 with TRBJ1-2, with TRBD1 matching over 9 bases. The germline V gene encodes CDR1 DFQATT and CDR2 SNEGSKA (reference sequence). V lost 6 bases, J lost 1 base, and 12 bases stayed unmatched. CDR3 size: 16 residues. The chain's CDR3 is CSAGGQGRTFNYGYTF. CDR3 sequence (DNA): TGCAGTGCGGGGGGACAGGGAAGGACCTTTAACTATGGCTACACCTTC.

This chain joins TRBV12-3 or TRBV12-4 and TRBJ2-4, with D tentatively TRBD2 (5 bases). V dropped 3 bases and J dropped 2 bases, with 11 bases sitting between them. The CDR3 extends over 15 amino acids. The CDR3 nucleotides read TGTGCCAGCAGTTTCGGGGATTATACCAAAAACATTCAGTACTTC. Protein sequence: CASSFGDYTKNIQYF.